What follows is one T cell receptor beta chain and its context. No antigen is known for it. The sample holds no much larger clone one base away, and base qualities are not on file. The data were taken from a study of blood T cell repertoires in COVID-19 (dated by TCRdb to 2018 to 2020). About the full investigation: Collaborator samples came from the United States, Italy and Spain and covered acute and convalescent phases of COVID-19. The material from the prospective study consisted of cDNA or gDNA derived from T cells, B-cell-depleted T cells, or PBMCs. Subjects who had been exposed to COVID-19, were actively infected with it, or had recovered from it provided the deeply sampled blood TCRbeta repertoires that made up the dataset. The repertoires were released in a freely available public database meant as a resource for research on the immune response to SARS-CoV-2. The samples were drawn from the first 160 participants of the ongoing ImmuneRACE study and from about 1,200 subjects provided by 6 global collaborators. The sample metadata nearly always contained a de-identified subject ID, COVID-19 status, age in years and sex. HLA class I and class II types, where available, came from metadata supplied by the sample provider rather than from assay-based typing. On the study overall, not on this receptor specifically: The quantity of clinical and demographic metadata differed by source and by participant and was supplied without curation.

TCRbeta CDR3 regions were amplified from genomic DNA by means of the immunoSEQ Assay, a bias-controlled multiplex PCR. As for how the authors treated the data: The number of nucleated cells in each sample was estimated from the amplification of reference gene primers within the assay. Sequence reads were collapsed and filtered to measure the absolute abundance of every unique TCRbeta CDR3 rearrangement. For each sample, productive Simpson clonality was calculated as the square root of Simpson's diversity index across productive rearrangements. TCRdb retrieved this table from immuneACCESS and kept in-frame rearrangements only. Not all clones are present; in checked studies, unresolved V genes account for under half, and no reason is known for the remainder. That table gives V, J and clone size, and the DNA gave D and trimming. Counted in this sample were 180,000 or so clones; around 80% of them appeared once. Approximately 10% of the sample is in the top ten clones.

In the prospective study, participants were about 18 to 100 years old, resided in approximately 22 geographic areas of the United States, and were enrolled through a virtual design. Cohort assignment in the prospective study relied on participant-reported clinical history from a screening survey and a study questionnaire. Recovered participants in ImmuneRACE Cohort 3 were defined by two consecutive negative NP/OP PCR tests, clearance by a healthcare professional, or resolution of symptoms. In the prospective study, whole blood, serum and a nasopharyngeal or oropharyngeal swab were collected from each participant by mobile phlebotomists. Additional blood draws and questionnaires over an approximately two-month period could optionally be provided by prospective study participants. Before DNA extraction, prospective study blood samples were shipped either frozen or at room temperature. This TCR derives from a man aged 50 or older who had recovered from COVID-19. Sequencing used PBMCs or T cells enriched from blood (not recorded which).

In nucleotide form, the sequence is TGTGCCAGCAGCTTCCCTTTTCCGCGGGGGGCCGTAGATACGCAGTATTTT. It codes for CASSFPFPRGAVDTQYF. The chain uses TRBV11-2 and TRBJ2-3; TRBD2 agrees with 8 junctional bases. CDR1 SGHAT and CDR2 FQNNGV were looked up in the germline V gene. V is trimmed back by 3 bases and J by 5 bases, and the junction contains 13 bases that no gene match accounts for. Measured from the cysteine to the phenylalanine, the CDR3 is 17 residues long. Of all the DNA, just the CDR3 is kept, 51 bases in frame from base 1.